The rows below give T cell receptor beta chains drawn from one sample of a study of T cells in localized non-small cell lung cancer. The table came from immunoSEQ multiplex PCR; TCRdb's copy has only in-frame clones and leaves some out. The repertoire has tens of thousands of clones, 75% to 90% of them found once; the top ten carry nearly 2%. The sample here was peripheral blood, taken before any cancer treatment. All receptors derive from a woman aged 35-75 years with stage I lung adenocarcinoma. The CDR3 runs from the conserved cysteine through the conserved F or W. A D gene is named only where the DNA matches it firmly. The size entry is marked missing in some rows and otherwise reads once, few, many or a size class.

d_call clone_size j_call v_call cdr3_nt cdr3_aa
TRBD1 . TRBJ1-2 TRBV7-2 TGTGCCAGCAGACTAGACAGGGGGAATCCTAACTATGGCTACACCTTC CASRLDRGNPNYGYTF
. . TRBJ2-7 TRBV7-2 TGTGCCAGCAGCTTAGCGGCTAACTCCTACGAGCAGTACTTC CASSLAANSYEQYF
TRBD1 . TRBJ2-5 TRBV15 TGTGCCACCAGCAGAGCCCTGACAGGGGGCCTAGAGACCCAGTACTTC CATSRALTGGLETQYF
. . TRBJ2-5 TRBV5-1 TGCGCCAGCAGCTTGGATACGAACCAAGAGACCCAGTACTTC CASSLDTNQETQYF
. . TRBJ1-5 TRBV5-1 TGCGCCAGCAGCTTGGAGGGGGTGGGCAATCAGCCCCAGCATTTT CASSLEGVGNQPQHF
. . TRBJ2-7 TRBV21-1 TGTGCCAGCAGCAAAGATCACCGGGACAGGCCTTTTTACGAGCAGTACTTC CASSKDHRDRPFYEQYF
TRBD2 . TRBJ2-7 TRBV4-1 TGCGCCAGCAGCCAAGAACTAGCGGCTTCCTACGAGCAGTACTTC CASSQELAASYEQYF
. . TRBJ2-2 TRBV4-2 TGTGCCAGCAGCCAAGGAGGCAGAACGGGCACCGGGGAGCTGTTTTTT CASSQGGRTGTGELFF
TRBD2 . TRBJ2-1 TRBV5-1 TGCGCCAGCAGCCTTGGGGCGACTAGCGGGGGGCGCCAGGATGAGCAGTTCTTC CASSLGATSGGRQDEQFF
TRBD1 . TRBJ2-7 TRBV6-6 TGTGCCACCAGGGACAGGGCCTACGAGCAGTACTTC CATRDRAYEQYF
. . TRBJ1-6 TRBV6-1 TGTGCCAGCAGTGAAGCGACATTTCTCTATAATTCACCCCTCCACTTT CASSEATFLYNSPLHF
. . TRBJ2-7 TRBV7-2 TGTGCCAGCAGCAGAGGGGACTTTTCCCAGTACGAGCAGTACTTC CASSRGDFSQYEQYF
. once TRBJ2-1 TRBV4-2 TGTGCCAGCCGCCCGGACCCACGGCGCGACAATGAGCAGTTCTTC CASRPDPRRDNEQFF
TRBD1 . TRBJ2-7 TRBV6-6 TGTGCCAGCAGTTCGGGACAGGGGCGGTACGAGCAGTACTTC CASSSGQGRYEQYF
. . TRBJ1-5 TRBV6-5 TGTGCCAGCACCCGAAAGCTTGGCAATCAGCCCCAGCATTTT CASTRKLGNQPQHF
. . TRBJ1-5 TRBV18 TGTGCCAGCTCACTTTCAGGGGTTAGGTTGGGCAATCAGCCCCAGCATTTT CASSLSGVRLGNQPQHF
TRBD1 . TRBJ1-2 TRBV5-1 TGCGCCAGCAGCTTGGAGGGACAGGGGTATGGCTACACCTTC CASSLEGQGYGYTF
. . TRBJ2-7 TRBV7-8 TGTGCCAGCAGCTTAATGGGGGCCCCTTTGGACGAGCAGTACTTC CASSLMGAPLDEQYF
. . TRBJ1-2 TRBV19 TGTGCCAGTAGAGAAAAGCAGGGGACCTATGGCTACACCTTC CASREKQGTYGYTF
. . TRBJ1-2 TRBV20-1 TGCAGTGCTAATCAGGACTATGGCTACACCTTC CSANQDYGYTF
. . TRBJ1-5 TRBV27 TGTGCCAGCAGGCCGCGGTGGGGGATCGATCAGCCCCAGCATTTT CASRPRWGIDQPQHF
. once TRBJ1-3 TRBV7-9 TGTGCCAGCAGCTTAGACACGGGCTCTGGAAACACCATATATTTT CASSLDTGSGNTIYF
. . TRBJ1-2 TRBV30 TGTGCCTGGAGTGTGAGGGGAGGCTACACCTTC CAWSVRGGYTF
. . TRBJ2-7 TRBV7-9 TGTGCCAGCAGCCTGACCCCCCGGACTGGGGGGTACGAGCAGTACTTC CASSLTPRTGGYEQYF
. . TRBJ1-1 TRBV15 TGTGCCACCAGCAAACCTGAGGGGGTTGAAGCTTTCTTT CATSKPEGVEAFF
. . TRBJ2-7 TRBV6-5 TGTGCCAGCAGTTACGGTTCAGGGGCCTACGAGCAGTACTTC CASSYGSGAYEQYF
TRBD1 . TRBJ1-1 TRBV19 TGTGCCAGTAGTCCCAGGGGGTTGAGGAGGAACACTGAAGCTTTCTTT CASSPRGLRRNTEAFF
. . TRBJ1-4 TRBV4-3 TGCGCCAGCAGCCAAGATCGGCAGCTCCCAACTAATGAAAAACTGTTTTTT CASSQDRQLPTNEKLFF
TRBD2 . TRBJ2-5 TRBV6-1 TGTGCCAGCAGACTAGCGGGGGGGCGAGAGACCCAGTACTTC CASRLAGGRETQYF
TRBD1 once TRBJ2-7 TRBV4-3 TGCGCCAGCAGCCAAGCGACAGGGATACTAAGAGAGCAGTACTTC CASSQATGILREQYF
TRBD1 . TRBJ1-2 TRBV11-2 TGTGCCAGCAGCTTAATAGGACAGGGGGCAGGAGGCTACACCTTC CASSLIGQGAGGYTF
. . TRBJ1-4 TRBV15 TGTGCCACCAACCCGGGCGGGGCTGAAAAACTGTTTTTT CATNPGGAEKLFF
. . TRBJ1-1 TRBV5-6 TGTGCCAGCAGCTTGGCTCTGGCAGCTGAAGCTTTCTTT CASSLALAAEAFF
. . TRBJ1-2 TRBV6-1 TGTGCCAGCAGTTACCAGGACGGCTACACCTTC CASSYQDGYTF
. . TRBJ2-2 TRBV6-1 TGTGCCAGCAGTGAAAAGAGCGGGGCAGGGGCCGGGGAGCTGTTTTTT CASSEKSGAGAGELFF
TRBD1 . TRBJ2-5 TRBV28 TGTGCCAGCAGCCATTACGACAGGGGCTGGGAGACCCAGTACTTC CASSHYDRGWETQYF
. . TRBJ1-5 TRBV5-4 TGTGCCAGCAGCTTGGGGACAGAGCAGCCCCAGCATTTT CASSLGTEQPQHF
. . TRBJ1-1 TRBV30 TGTGCCTGGAGTATAACCGGACAGTCGGCTTTCTTT CAWSITGQSAFF
. . TRBJ1-2 TRBV7-2 TGTGCCAGCAGCTTAAAGGGTGTAGTCTATGGCTACACCTTC CASSLKGVVYGYTF
TRBD1 . TRBJ1-1 TRBV5-5 TGTGCCAGCAGCGGGGGACAGGGGGCCGGTGAAGCTTTCTTT CASSGGQGAGEAFF
. . TRBJ2-3 TRBV5-4 TGTGCCAGCAGCTTTCAACGTGGGGTACAAGATACGCAGTATTTT CASSFQRGVQDTQYF
. . TRBJ1-1 TRBV5-6 TGTGCCAGCAGCTTGGAGGTGAACACTGAAGCTTTCTTT CASSLEVNTEAFF
TRBD2 . TRBJ2-7 TRBV6-1 TGTGCCAGCAGTGAAAAGGTGGTGACTAGCGGGACGGCCCCCTACGAGCAGTACTTC CASSEKVVTSGTAPYEQYF
TRBD1 . TRBJ1-2 TRBV6-1 TGTGCCAGCAGTGAATTGGGACAGGCCTACTATGGCTACACCTTC CASSELGQAYYGYTF
. . TRBJ1-2 TRBV21-1 TGTGCCAGCAGCAAATGGATAGGGAACTATGGCTACACCTTC CASSKWIGNYGYTF
. . TRBJ1-1 TRBV10-1 TGCGCCAGCATGGCTGGAGGGACCACTGAAGCTTTCTTT CASMAGGTTEAFF
. few TRBJ1-1 TRBV19 TGTGCCAGTAGTATAGTATGGAAGAACACTGAAGCTTTCTTT CASSIVWKNTEAFF
. . TRBJ1-1 TRBV7-3 TGTGCCAGCAGCCCTCACACCGACACTGAAGCTTTCTTT CASSPHTDTEAFF